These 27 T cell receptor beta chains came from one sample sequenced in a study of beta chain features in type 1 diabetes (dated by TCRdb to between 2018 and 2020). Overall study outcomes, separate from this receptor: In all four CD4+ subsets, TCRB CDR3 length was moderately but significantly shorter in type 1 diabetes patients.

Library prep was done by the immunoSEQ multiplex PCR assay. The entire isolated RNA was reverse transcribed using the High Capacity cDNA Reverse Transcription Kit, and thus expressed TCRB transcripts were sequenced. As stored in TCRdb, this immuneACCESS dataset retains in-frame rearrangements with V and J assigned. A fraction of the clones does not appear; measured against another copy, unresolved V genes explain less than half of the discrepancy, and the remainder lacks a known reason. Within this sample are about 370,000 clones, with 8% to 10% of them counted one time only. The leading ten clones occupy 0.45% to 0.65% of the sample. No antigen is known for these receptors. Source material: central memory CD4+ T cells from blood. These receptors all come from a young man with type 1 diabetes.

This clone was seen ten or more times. The CDR3 spells CSVEIFGGGDTQYF. CDR3 sequence (DNA): TGCAGCGTTGAAATCTTTGGAGGGGGAGATACGCAGTATTTT. The chain couples TRBV29-1 to TRBJ2-3; D could derive from TRBD1 or TRBD2 (6 bases each). Per the germline V gene, CDR1 is SQVTM and CDR2 is ANQGSEA. V lost 2 bases and J 5 bases, leaving 14 bases between the germline ends. This CDR3 is built from 14 residues.

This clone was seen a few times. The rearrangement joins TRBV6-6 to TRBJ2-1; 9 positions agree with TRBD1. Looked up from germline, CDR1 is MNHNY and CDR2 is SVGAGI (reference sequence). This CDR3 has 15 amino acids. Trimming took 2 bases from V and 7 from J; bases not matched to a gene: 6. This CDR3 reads CASSYEGTGKNEQFF. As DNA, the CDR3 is TGTGCCAGCAGTTACGAAGGGACAGGGAAAAATGAGCAGTTCTTC.

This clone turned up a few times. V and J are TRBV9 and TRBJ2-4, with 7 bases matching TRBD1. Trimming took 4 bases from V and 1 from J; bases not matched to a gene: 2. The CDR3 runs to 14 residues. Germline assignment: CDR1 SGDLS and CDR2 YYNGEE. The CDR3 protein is CASSSQGAKNIQYF. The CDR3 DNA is TGTGCCAGCAGCTCACAGGGGGCCAAAAACATTCAGTACTTC.

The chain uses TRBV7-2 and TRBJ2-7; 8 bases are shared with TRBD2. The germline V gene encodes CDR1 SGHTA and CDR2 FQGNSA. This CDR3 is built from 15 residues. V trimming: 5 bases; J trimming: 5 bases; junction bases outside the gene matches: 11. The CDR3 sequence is CASSREGTSVNEQYF. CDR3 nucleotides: TGTGCCAGCAGCCGCGAAGGGACTAGTGTCAACGAGCAGTACTTC.

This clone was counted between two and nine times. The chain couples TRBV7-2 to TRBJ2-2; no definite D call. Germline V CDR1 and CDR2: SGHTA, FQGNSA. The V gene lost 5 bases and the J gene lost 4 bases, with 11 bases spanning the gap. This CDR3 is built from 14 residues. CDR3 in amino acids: CASSHPFGTGELFF. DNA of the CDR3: TGTGCCAGCAGCCATCCCTTCGGCACCGGGGAGCTGTTTTTT.

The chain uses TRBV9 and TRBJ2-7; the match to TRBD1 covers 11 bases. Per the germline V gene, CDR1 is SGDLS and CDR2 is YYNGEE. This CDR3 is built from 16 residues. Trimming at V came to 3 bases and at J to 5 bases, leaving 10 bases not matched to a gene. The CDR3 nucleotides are TGTGCCAGCAGCGCCCTTTGGACAGGGGGCTTCAACGAGCAGTACTTC. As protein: CASSALWTGGFNEQYF. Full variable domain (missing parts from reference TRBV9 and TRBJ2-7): DSGVTQTPKHLITATGQRVTLRCSPRSGDLSVYWYQQSLDQGLQFLIQYYNGEERAKGNILERFSAQQFPDLHSELNLSSLELGDSALYFCASSALWTGGFNEQYFGPGTRLTVT.

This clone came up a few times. The CDR3, as DNA: TGTGCCAGCAGCCGAATTGGGGGCCCCGGGGAGCTGTTTTTT. This gives the protein CASSRIGGPGELFF. The chain joins TRBV11-2 to TRBJ2-2; the D gene is possibly TRBD1 (6 bases). V lost 5 bases, J lost 6 bases, and 13 bases lay in between. The CDR3 has 14 amino acids. CDR1 is SGHAT and CDR2 is FQNNGV in the germline V gene.

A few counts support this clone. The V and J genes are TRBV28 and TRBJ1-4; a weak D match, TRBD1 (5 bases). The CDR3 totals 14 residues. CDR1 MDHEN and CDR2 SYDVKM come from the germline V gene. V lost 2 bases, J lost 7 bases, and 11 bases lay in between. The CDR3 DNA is TGTGCCAGCAGTTTAAGGGACTCGTCTGAAAAACTGTTTTTT. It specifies CASSLRDSSEKLFF.

Here the CDR3 DNA reads TGTGCCAGCAGCCCTTCGGGACTATTTGGGGCCGAGCAGTACTTC. The encoded protein is CASSPSGLFGAEQYF. The rearrangement uses TRBV7-9 and TRBJ2-5, with 7 bases aligning to TRBD2. Judging by the DNA end, TRBJ2-7 fits better; the J call may be wrong. The CDR3 loop spans 15 amino acids. CDR1 and CDR2 (germline): SEHNR, FQNEAQ (reference sequence).

The CDR3 loop reads CASSRNPGQEQETQYF. The CDR3 region has the DNA TGTGCCAGCTCACGAAACCCGGGACAGGAACAAGAGACCCAGTACTTC. The gene calls are TRBV18 and TRBJ2-5; 8 positions agree with TRBD1. CDR3 length: 16 amino acids. Germline-derived CDR1 and CDR2 are KGHSH and LQKENI. With V trimmed by 4 bases and J by 2 bases, 9 bases remained unmatched. The whole variable domain, filled in from reference TRBV18 and TRBJ2-5, reads NAGVMQNPRHLVRRRGQEARLRCSPMKGHSHVYWYRQLPEEGLKFMVYLQKENIIDESGMPKERFSAEFPKEGPSILRIQQVVRGDSAAYFCASSRNPGQEQETQYFGPGTRLLVL.

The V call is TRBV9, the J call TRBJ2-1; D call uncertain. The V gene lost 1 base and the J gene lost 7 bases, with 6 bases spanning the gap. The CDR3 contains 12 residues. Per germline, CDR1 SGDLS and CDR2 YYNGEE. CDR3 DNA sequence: TGTGCCAGCAGCGTATACCGGAATGAGCAGTTCTTC. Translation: CASSVYRNEQFF. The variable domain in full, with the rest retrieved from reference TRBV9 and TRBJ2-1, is DSGVTQTPKHLITATGQRVTLRCSPRSGDLSVYWYQQSLDQGLQFLIQYYNGEERAKGNILERFSAQQFPDLHSELNLSSLELGDSALYFCASSVYRNEQFFGPGTRLTVL.

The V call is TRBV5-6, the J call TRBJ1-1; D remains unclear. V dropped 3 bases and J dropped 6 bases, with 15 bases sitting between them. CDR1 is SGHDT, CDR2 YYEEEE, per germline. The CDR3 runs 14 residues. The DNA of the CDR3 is TGTGCCAGCAGCTCCATGGACGGGGAGGCTGAAGCTTTCTTT. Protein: CASSSMDGEAEAFF.

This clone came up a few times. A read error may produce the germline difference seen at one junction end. The CDR3 protein is CAISPDRGDEQYF. CDR3 in DNA: TGTGCCATCAGTCCCGACAGGGGGGACGAGCAGTACTTC. The chain joins TRBV6-5 to TRBJ2-7, with 9 bases identical to TRBD1. Germline V CDR1 and CDR2: MNHEY, SVGAGI. The CDR3 is 13 residues long.

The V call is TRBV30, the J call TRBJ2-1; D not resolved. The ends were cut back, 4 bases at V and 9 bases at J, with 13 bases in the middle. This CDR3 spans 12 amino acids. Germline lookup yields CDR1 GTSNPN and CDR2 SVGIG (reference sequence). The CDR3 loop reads CAWTPPRGEQFF. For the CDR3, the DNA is TGTGCCTGGACCCCGCCCAGAGGTGAGCAGTTCTTC.

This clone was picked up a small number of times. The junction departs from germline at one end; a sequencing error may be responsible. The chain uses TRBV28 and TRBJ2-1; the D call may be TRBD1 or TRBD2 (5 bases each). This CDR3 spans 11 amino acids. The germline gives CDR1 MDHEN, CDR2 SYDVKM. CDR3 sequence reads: CASKGEYLVLF. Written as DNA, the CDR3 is TGTGCCAGCAAAGGGGAGTACCTAGTTCTCTTC.

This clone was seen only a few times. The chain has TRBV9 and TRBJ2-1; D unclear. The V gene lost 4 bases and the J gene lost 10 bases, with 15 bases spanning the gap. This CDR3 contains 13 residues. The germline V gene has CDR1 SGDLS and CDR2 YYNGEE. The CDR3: CASSPSITNEQFF. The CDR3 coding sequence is TGTGCCAGCAGCCCCTCCATAACCAACGAGCAGTTCTTC. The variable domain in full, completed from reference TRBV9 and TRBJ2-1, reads DSGVTQTPKHLITATGQRVTLRCSPRSGDLSVYWYQQSLDQGLQFLIQYYNGEERAKGNILERFSAQQFPDLHSELNLSSLELGDSALYFCASSPSITNEQFFGPGTRLTVL.

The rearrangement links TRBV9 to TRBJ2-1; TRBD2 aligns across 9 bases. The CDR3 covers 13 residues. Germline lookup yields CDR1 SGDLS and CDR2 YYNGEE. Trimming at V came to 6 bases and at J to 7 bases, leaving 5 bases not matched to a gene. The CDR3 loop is CASNSGSMNEQFF. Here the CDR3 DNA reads TGTGCCAGCAATAGCGGGAGTATGAATGAGCAGTTCTTC.

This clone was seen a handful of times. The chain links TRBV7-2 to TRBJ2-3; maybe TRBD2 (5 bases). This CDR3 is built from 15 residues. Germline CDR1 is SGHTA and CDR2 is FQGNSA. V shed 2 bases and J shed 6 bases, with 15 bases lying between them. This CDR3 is CASSLNGIVGDTQYF. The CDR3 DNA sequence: TGTGCCAGCAGCTTAAACGGGATCGTCGGTGATACGCAGTATTTT. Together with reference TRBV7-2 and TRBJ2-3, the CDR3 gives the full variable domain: GAGVSQSPSNKVTEKGKDVELRCDPISGHTALYWYRQSLGQGLEFLIYFQGNSAPDKSGLPSDRFSAERTGGSVSTLTIQRTQQEDSAVYLCASSLNGIVGDTQYFGPGTRLTVL.

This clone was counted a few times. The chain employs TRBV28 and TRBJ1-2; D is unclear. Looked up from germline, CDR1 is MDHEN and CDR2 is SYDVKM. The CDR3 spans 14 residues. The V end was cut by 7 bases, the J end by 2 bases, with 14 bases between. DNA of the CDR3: TGTGCCAGCACTGTAGTGCCGGCCAACTATGGCTACACCTTC. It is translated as CASTVVPANYGYTF.

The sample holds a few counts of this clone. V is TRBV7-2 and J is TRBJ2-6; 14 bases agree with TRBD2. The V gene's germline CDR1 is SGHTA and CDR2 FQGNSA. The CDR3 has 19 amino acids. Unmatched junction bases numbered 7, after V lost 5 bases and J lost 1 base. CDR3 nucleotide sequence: TGTGCCAGCAGCCCGGGACTAGCGGGAGCGAGTTCTGGGGCCAACGTCCTGACTTTC. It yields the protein CASSPGLAGASSGANVLTF.

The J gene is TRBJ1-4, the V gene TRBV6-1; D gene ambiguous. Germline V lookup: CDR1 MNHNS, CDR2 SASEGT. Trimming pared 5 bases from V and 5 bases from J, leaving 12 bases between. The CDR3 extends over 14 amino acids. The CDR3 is CASSLAEINEKLFF. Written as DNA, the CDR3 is TGTGCCAGCAGTTTGGCTGAAATCAATGAAAAACTGTTTTTT.

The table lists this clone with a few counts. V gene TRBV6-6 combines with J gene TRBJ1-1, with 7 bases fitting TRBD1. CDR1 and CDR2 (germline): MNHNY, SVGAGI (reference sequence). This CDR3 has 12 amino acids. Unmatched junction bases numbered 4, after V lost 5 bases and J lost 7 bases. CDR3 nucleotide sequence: TGTGCCAGCAGTCCCGGGACAGTTGAAGCTTTCTTT. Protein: CASSPGTVEAFF.

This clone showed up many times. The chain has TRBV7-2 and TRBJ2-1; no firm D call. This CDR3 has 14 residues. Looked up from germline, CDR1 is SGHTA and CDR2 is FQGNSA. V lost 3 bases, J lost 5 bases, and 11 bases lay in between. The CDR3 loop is CASSFFHSNNEQFF. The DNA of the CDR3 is TGTGCCAGCAGCTTCTTTCATAGTAACAATGAGCAGTTCTTC. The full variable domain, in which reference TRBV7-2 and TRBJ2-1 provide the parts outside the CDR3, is GAGVSQSPSNKVTEKGKDVELRCDPISGHTALYWYRQSLGQGLEFLIYFQGNSAPDKSGLPSDRFSAERTGGSVSTLTIQRTQQEDSAVYLCASSFFHSNNEQFFGPGTRLTVL.

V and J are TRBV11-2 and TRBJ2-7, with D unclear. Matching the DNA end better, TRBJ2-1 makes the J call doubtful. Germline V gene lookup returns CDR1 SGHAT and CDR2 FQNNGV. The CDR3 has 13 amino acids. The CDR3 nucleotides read TGTGCCAGCAGCGGGTCAGTATACAATGAGCAGTTCTTC. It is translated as CASSGSVYNEQFF.

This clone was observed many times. This CDR3 is CASSQSNSATNEKLFF. CDR3 bases: TGTGCCAGCAGCCAGAGTAACAGTGCAACTAATGAAAAACTGTTTTTT. The chain uses TRBV4-2 and TRBJ1-4; D uncertain. This CDR3 is 16 amino acids long. CDR1 is LGHNA and CDR2 is YNFKEQ in the germline V gene. Trimming left V 3 bases short and J 0 bases short, with 11 bases between.

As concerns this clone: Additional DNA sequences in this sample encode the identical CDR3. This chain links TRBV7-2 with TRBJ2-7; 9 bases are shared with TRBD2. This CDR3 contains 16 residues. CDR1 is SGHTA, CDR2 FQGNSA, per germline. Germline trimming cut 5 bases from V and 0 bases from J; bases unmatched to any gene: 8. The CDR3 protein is CASSPLTSGSSYEQYF. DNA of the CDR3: TGTGCCAGCAGCCCGCTGACTAGCGGTAGCTCCTACGAGCAGTACTTC.

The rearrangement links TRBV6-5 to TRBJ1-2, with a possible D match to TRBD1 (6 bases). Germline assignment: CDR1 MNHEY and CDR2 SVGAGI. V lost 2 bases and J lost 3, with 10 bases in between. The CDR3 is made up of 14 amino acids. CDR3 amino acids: CASSYDRTDYGYTF. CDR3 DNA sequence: TGTGCCAGCAGTTACGACCGGACAGACTATGGCTACACCTTC.